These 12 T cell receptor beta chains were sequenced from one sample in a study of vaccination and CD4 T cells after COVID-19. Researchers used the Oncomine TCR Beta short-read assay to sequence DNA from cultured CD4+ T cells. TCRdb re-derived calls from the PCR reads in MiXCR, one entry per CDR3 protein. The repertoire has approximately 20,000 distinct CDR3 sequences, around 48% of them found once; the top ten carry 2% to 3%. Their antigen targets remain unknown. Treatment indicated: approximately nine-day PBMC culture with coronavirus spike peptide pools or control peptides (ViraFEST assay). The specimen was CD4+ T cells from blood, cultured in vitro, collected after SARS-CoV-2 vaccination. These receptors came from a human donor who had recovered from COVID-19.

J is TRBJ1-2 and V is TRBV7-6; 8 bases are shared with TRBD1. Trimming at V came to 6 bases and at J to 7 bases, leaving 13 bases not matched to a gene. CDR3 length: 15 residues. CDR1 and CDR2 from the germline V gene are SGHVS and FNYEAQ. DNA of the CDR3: TGTGCCAGCAGTTTACCGGGACAGGCGCTGCGTGGCTACACCTTC. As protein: CASSLPGQALRGYTF.

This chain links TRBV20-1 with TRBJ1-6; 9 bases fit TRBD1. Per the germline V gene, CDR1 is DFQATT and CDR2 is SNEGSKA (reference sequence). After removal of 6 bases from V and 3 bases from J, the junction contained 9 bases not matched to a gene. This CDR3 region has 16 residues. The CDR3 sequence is CSATQPGQGYNSPLHF. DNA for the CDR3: TGCAGTGCCACCCAACCGGGACAGGGCTATAATTCACCCCTCCACTTT.

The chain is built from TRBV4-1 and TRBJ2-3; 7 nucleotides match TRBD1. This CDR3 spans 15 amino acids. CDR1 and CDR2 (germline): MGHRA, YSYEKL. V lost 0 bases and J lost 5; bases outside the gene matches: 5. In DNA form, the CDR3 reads TGCGCCAGCAGCCAAGAACAGGGGCGCAGAGATACGCAGTATTTT. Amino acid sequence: CASSQEQGRRDTQYF.

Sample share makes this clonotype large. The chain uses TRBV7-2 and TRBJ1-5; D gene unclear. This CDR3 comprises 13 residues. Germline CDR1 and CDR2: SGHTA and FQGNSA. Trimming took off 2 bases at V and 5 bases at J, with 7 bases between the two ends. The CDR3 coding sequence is TGTGCCAGCAGCTTATCGGAATATCAGCCCCAGCATTTT. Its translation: CASSLSEYQPQHF.

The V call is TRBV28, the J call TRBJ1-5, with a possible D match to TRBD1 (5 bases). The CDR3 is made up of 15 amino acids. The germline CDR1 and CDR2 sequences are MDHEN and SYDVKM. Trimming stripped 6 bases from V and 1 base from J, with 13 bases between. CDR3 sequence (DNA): TGTGCCAGCAGGGACACCGGGGTCAGCAATCAGCCCCAGCATTTT. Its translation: CASRDTGVSNQPQHF.

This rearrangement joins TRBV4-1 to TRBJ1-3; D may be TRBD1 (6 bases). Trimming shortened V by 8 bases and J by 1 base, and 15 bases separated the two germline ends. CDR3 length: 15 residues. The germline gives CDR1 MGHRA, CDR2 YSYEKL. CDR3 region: CASGSPGTSGNTIYF. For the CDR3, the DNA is TGCGCCAGCGGTAGCCCCGGGACATCTGGAAACACCATATATTTT.

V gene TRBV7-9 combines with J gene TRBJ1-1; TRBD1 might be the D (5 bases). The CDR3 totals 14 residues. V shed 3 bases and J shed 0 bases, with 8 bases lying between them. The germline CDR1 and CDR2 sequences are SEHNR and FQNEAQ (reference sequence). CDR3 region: CASSFDRLNTEAFF. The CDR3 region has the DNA TGTGCCAGCAGCTTTGACAGACTGAACACTGAAGCTTTCTTT.

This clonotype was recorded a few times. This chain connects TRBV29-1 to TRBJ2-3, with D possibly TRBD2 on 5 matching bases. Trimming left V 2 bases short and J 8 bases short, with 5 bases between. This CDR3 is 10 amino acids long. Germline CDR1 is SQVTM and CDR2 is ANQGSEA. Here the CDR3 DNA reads TGCAGCGTTGAACGGGGTACGCAGTATTTT. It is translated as CSVERGTQYF.

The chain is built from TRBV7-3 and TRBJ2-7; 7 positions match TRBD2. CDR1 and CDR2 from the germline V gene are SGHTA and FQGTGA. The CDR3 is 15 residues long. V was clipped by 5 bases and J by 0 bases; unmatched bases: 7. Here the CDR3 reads CASSPQGGSSYEQYF. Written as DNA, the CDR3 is TGTGCCAGCAGCCCGCAGGGCGGGAGCTCCTACGAGCAGTACTTC.

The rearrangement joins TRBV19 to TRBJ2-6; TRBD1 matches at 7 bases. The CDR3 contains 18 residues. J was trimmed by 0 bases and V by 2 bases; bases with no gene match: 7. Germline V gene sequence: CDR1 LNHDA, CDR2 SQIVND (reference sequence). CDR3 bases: TGTGCCAGTAGTATAACCGGACAGGTGAGCTCTGGGGCCAACGTCCTGACTTTC. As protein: CASSITGQVSSGANVLTF.

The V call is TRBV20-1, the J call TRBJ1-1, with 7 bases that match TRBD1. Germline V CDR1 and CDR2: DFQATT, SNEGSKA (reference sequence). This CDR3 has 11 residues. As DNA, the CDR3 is TGCAGCCCCCTCAGGGGGACTGAAGCTTTCTTT. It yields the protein CSPLRGTEAFF.

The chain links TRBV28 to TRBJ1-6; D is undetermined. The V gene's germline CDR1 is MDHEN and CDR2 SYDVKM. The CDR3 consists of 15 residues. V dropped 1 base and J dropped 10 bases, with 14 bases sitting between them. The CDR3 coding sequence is TGTGCCAGCAGTTTATTGCACCCGGCGGGCTCACCCCTCCACTTT. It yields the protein CASSLLHPAGSPLHF.